This T cell receptor (beta chain) was profiled in a study of blood T cell repertoires in COVID-19. Study-wide context: Some COVID-19 samples were acute and others convalescent; all came from the United States, Italy and Spain. PBMCs, B-cell-depleted T cells, or T cells provided the cDNA or gDNA that made up the material.

Some clones are missing from TCRdb's copy, which holds only in-frame ones; the method was immunoSEQ multiplex PCR. The sample lists roughly 230,000 clones, 82% occurring once. Participant reports of clinical history set cohort assignment. Recovered Cohort 3 donors showed two negative PCRs, clearance, or symptom resolution. The sequenced material came from PBMCs or T cells enriched from blood (not recorded which). This TCR came from a woman aged 55-75 years who had recovered from COVID-19.

The CDR3 DNA reads TGCAGTGCTAGTGTAGCAGGGGCGATGGATTCACCCCTCCACTTT. This sequence encodes CSASVAGAMDSPLHF. This sequence joins TRBV20-1 and TRBJ1-6; maybe TRBD1 (6 bases). There are 15 residues in the CDR3. CDR1 and CDR2 from the germline V gene are DFQATT and SNEGSKA (reference sequence). V lost 3 bases, J lost 8 bases, and 17 bases lay in between.